A single sample is the source of the 29 T cell receptor beta chains below, sequenced in a study of shared clonotypes between healthy human individuals. The assay was immunoSEQ multiplex PCR, and TCRdb's table has in-frame clones only and misses some. The table lists 450,000 to 500,000 clones, over 75% of them singletons. The sequenced sample was PBMCs. The receptors here all came from a middle-aged woman in good health. Some clones in this sample may be carry-over from other donors' samples.

In this sample, this clone turned up once. V usage is TRBV7-2 and J usage is TRBJ2-1; TRBD2 is a possible D gene (6 bases). Germline assignment: CDR1 SGHTA and CDR2 FQGNSA. CDR3 length equals 19 residues. Trimming took 3 bases from V and 4 from J, leaving 25 bases between them. The CDR3 is CASSLARGKTRTGYNEQFF. In nucleotides, the CDR3 is TGTGCCAGCAGCTTGGCGCGGGGTAAAACACGGACGGGTTACAATGAGCAGTTCTTC.

This sequence joins TRBV18 and TRBJ1-2; D is unresolved. This CDR3 region has 14 residues. Germline assignment: CDR1 KGHSH and CDR2 LQKENI. V was pared by 2 bases and J by 0 bases, with 7 bases between. CDR3 coding DNA: TGTGCCAGCTCACCAAATCTAGCTAACTATGGCTACACCTTC. Amino acid sequence: CASSPNLANYGYTF.

The chain is built from TRBV28 and TRBJ2-2, with 13 bases lining up with TRBD2. The CDR3 runs to 17 residues. Germline trimming cut 5 bases from V and 5 bases from J; bases unmatched to any gene: 8. The germline gives CDR1 MDHEN, CDR2 SYDVKM. As DNA, the CDR3 is TGTGCCAGCAGTACCTCTGGACTAGCGGGAGTGACCGGGGAGCTGTTTTTT. Its protein is CASSTSGLAGVTGELFF.

The V call is TRBV1, the J call TRBJ2-1; TRBD2, the D gene given by the table, was not confirmed from the DNA. TRBV1 is termed a pseudogene. The CDR3 covers 15 residues. CDR3 in amino acids: CTSRVRDPLSTEQFF. In DNA, the CDR3 is TGCACCAGCAGGGTGCGGGACCCCCTTTCTACTGAGCAGTTCTTC.

This clone was recorded a few times. The V call is TRBV4-3, the J call TRBJ2-7; possible D gene TRBD1, 5 bases. This CDR3 comprises 15 residues. CDR1 is LGHNA, CDR2 YSLEER, per germline. Trimming left V 0 bases short and J 1 base short, with 10 bases between. The CDR3 DNA reads as TGCGCCAGCAGCCAAGAGAAGGGGTGGTCCTACGAGCAGTACTTC. Translation gives CASSQEKGWSYEQYF.

The rearrangement uses TRBV19 and TRBJ2-3, with D possibly called TRBD1 or TRBD2 (5 bases each). Germline CDR1 is LNHDA and CDR2 is SQIVND (reference sequence). The CDR3 runs 15 residues. V gave up 6 bases and J gave up 2 bases, with 15 bases separating them. CDR3: CASSWSRGSTDTQYF. The CDR3 nucleotides read TGTGCCAGTAGCTGGTCGAGGGGATCCACAGATACGCAGTATTTT. The whole variable domain, remainder taken from reference TRBV19 and TRBJ2-3, is DGGITQSPKYLFRKEGQNVTLSCEQNLNHDAMYWYRQDPGQGLRLIYYSQIVNDFQKGDIAEGYSVSREKKESFPLTVTSAQKNPTAFYLCASSWSRGSTDTQYFGPGTRLTVL.

The J gene is TRBJ2-7, the V gene TRBV27; tentatively, D is TRBD1 (6 bases). Germline CDR1 is MNHEY and CDR2 is SMNVEV (reference sequence). V was pared by 8 bases and J by 7 bases, with 24 bases between. This CDR3 region has 15 residues. The CDR3 coding sequence is TGTGCCAGCCACTCCCGGGACACGGTCTTAGGGGAGCAGTACTTC. It specifies CASHSRDTVLGEQYF.

The rearrangement links TRBV23-1 to TRBJ1-3, with D unresolved. TRBV23-1 is noted as an ORF with a role that remains uncertain. The V end lost 4 bases, the J end lost 0 bases, and 10 bases lay between the germline ends. The length of the CDR3 is 15 residues. This CDR3 reads CASSPEVGSGNTIYF. The CDR3 nucleotides are TGCGCCAGCAGTCCCGAAGTGGGCTCTGGAAACACCATATATTTT.

Notes on this clone: Other DNA sequences in the sample encode the same CDR3. J is TRBJ1-2 and V is TRBV5-1; D is undetermined. The CDR3 contains 14 residues. V dropped 0 bases and J dropped 0 bases, with 6 bases sitting between them. Germline V gives CDR1 SGHRS, CDR2 YFSETQ. In DNA form, the CDR3 reads TGCGCCAGCAGCTTGGAAAGTCCTAACTATGGCTACACCTTC. This sequence encodes CASSLESPNYGYTF.

This clone has just a few counts. A single base separates this from a much larger clone, so it may be a read error. Other DNA sequences in this specimen translate into the identical CDR3. The V and J genes are TRBV30 and TRBJ1-5; 8 positions match TRBD1. The ends lost 0 bases at V and 6 bases at J; junction bases unmatched: 7. The CDR3 runs 15 residues. CDR1 GTSNPN and CDR2 SVGIG come from the germline V gene (reference sequence). In DNA form, the CDR3 reads TGTGCCTGGAGTGTAGGGGCAGGGGGCGGTCAGCCCCAGCATTTT. It is translated as CAWSVGAGGGQPQHF.

V is TRBV5-8 and J is TRBJ1-2, with 9 bases lining up with TRBD1. V lost 4 bases and J lost 4; bases outside the gene matches: 2. The CDR3 loop spans 13 amino acids. Germline loops: CDR1 SGHTS, CDR2 YDEGEE. CDR3 sequence reads: CASSVGQGYGYTF. The CDR3 DNA follows: TGTGCCAGCAGCGTGGGACAGGGCTATGGCTACACCTTC.

The chain couples TRBV11-2 to TRBJ2-1, with a tentative D call TRBD2 (8 bases). V dropped 5 bases and J dropped 8 bases, with 19 bases sitting between them. The CDR3 spans 15 residues. Germline CDR1 SGHAT, CDR2 FQNNGV. CDR3 sequence reads: CASSQGGGRSHEQFF. In nucleotides, the CDR3 is TGTGCCAGCAGCCAGGGGGGCGGGAGGTCCCATGAGCAGTTCTTC.

This clone has at least ten counts. Other DNA sequences of this sample code for an identical CDR3. This sequence joins TRBV11-2 and TRBJ1-3; D not resolved. CDR1 SGHAT and CDR2 FQNNGV come from the germline V gene. Trimming took 1 base from V and 4 from J, leaving 11 bases between them. The CDR3 length is 15 residues. CDR3 nucleotide sequence: TGTGCCAGCAGCTTAGCCGGGGATCTCGGAAACACCATATATTTT. Residues: CASSLAGDLGNTIYF.

Comments on this clone: A far larger clone is only one base removed, so a read error is likely. The J gene is TRBJ2-1, the V gene TRBV11-2; 7 bases map to TRBD2. The CDR3 sequence is 12 residues long. In germline, CDR1 is SGHAT, CDR2 FQNNGV. CDR3 bases: TGTGTCAGCAGTCTTTGGGGCGGGAGCGGTTTCTTC. Translating it yields CVSSLWGGSGFF.

The genes are TRBV30 and TRBJ2-7, with a tentative D call TRBD1 (5 bases). Per the germline V gene, CDR1 is GTSNPN and CDR2 is SVGIG (reference sequence). V dropped 4 bases and J dropped 3 bases, with 16 bases sitting between them. The CDR3 runs 14 residues. CDR3 in DNA: TGTGCCTGGAACAGGAGCCCCCTTTTCTACGAGCAGTACTTC. Translation gives CAWNRSPLFYEQYF.

The chain is built from TRBV7-2 and TRBJ1-3; the D is unclear. Trimming left V 4 bases short and J 4 bases short, with 8 bases between. The CDR3 covers 13 residues. Per the germline V gene, CDR1 is SGHTA and CDR2 is FQGNSA. CDR3 DNA: TGTGCCAGCAGCTCGTTCCTGGGAAACACCATATATTTT. This codes for CASSSFLGNTIYF.

The chain is built from TRBV5-1 and TRBJ2-2, with D perhaps assigned TRBD1 or TRBD2 (6 bases each). CDR3 length: 14 residues. Germline loops: CDR1 SGHRS, CDR2 YFSETQ. Trimming stripped 5 bases from V and 0 bases from J, with 8 bases between. This CDR3 reads CASRGGPNTGELFF. The CDR3 nucleotides are TGCGCCAGCAGGGGGGGCCCGAACACCGGGGAGCTGTTTTTT.

The chain combines TRBV28 with TRBJ2-7; D is possibly TRBD1 (6 bases). The V and J ends lost 2 bases and 13 bases respectively, with 15 bases between them. The germline V gene encodes CDR1 MDHEN and CDR2 SYDVKM. The CDR3 contains 12 residues. DNA of the CDR3: TGTGCCAGCAGTTTAGGTGGACAGCGACCATACTTC. Protein: CASSLGGQRPYF. Full variable domain (missing parts from reference TRBV28 and TRBJ2-7): DVKVTQSSRYLVKRTGEKVFLECVQDMDHENMFWYRQDPGLGLRLIYFSYDVKMKEKGDIPEGYSVSREKKERFSLILESASTNQTSMYLCASSLGGQRPYFGPGTRLTVT.

This chain links TRBV5-8 with TRBJ2-7; the match to TRBD2 covers 8 bases. The CDR3 consists of 16 residues. The germline gives CDR1 SGHTS, CDR2 YDEGEE. Trimming at V came to 0 bases and at J to 6 bases, leaving 11 bases not matched to a gene. CDR3 residues: CASSLDFREGGGEQYF. For the CDR3, the DNA is TGTGCCAGCAGCTTGGATTTCCGGGAGGGAGGAGGCGAGCAGTACTTC.

This clone was seen a single time. The chain employs TRBV5-1 and TRBJ2-4; tentative D call: TRBD1 (6 bases). The CDR3 covers 14 residues. V gave up 4 bases and J gave up 5 bases, with 13 bases separating them. The germline V gene encodes CDR1 SGHRS and CDR2 YFSETQ. The CDR3 region has the DNA TGCGCCAGCAGCACAGACAGGTCCGAAAACATTCAGTACTTC. Amino acids: CASSTDRSENIQYF.

This rearrangement joins TRBV15 to TRBJ1-2; D is ambiguous. The CDR3 runs 13 residues. The V and J ends lost 0 bases and 2 bases respectively, with 4 bases between them. Germline V gene sequence: CDR1 LNHNV, CDR2 YYDKDF (reference sequence). As DNA, the CDR3 is TGTGCCACCAGCAGAGATAAGAACTATGGCTACACCTTC. Protein product: CATSRDKNYGYTF.

The CDR3: CASSQGLNYDEQFF. CDR3 bases: TGTGCCAGCAGCCAAGGACTGAACTATGATGAGCAGTTCTTC. J is TRBJ2-1 and V is TRBV6-1, with TRBD2 as a possible D gene (5 bases). Germline V gene lookup returns CDR1 MNHNS and CDR2 SASEGT. The CDR3 is 14 amino acids. V lost 6 bases to trimming and J lost 8 bases, with 17 bases between them.

The chain recombines TRBV7-2 with TRBJ2-3; 14 bases are a match to TRBD2. Germline V gives CDR1 SGHTA, CDR2 FQGNSA. This CDR3 comprises 17 residues. V gave up 5 bases and J gave up 6 bases; unmatched junction bases: 10. The CDR3 nucleotides are TGTGCCAGCAGCCCTACGCGACTAGCGGGAGGGGGTGATACGCAGTATTTT. Translation: CASSPTRLAGGGDTQYF.

This chain links TRBV7-6 with TRBJ2-3; D perhaps matches TRBD1 (6 bases). The ends were cut back, 5 bases at V and 1 base at J, with 16 bases in the middle. Per germline, CDR1 SGHVS and CDR2 FNYEAQ. The CDR3 length is 16 residues. Here the CDR3 reads CASSPAWGPGTDTQYF. The CDR3 bases are TGTGCCAGCAGCCCAGCCTGGGGGCCTGGCACAGATACGCAGTATTTT.

The chain recombines TRBV19 with TRBJ1-2; 7 bases line up with TRBD1. This CDR3 has 15 residues. CDR1 and CDR2 from the germline V gene are LNHDA and SQIVND (reference sequence). V shed 8 bases, J shed 3 bases, and the junction held 12 bases outside the gene matches. The CDR3, as DNA: TGTGCCAGTTCCACCCACAGGGGATCGGACTATGGCTACACCTTC. Translation: CASSTHRGSDYGYTF.

J is TRBJ2-1 and V is TRBV30; 10 bases map to TRBD1. The CDR3 extends over 14 amino acids. The germline CDR1 and CDR2 sequences are GTSNPN and SVGIG (reference sequence). The ends lost 2 bases at V and 8 bases at J; junction bases unmatched: 6. CDR3 in DNA: TGTGCCTGGAGTCGGGGACAGGGGAACCATGAGCAGTTCTTC. Protein sequence: CAWSRGQGNHEQFF.

This clone appeared once. A far larger clone differs by one base, so this is likely a read error. The rearrangement joins TRBV30 to TRBJ1-5; D gene ambiguous. The CDR3 has 13 amino acids. Germline CDR1 and CDR2: GTSNPN and SVGIG (reference sequence). The CDR3 sequence: CAWSSDSNKPQHF. CDR3 coding DNA: TGTGCCTGGAGTTCGGATAGCAATAAGCCCCAGCATTTT.

This clone was found a few times. V is TRBV6-1 and J is TRBJ2-1; D unresolved. In germline, CDR1 is MNHNS, CDR2 SASEGT. Trimming removed 3 bases from V and 12 bases from J, with 15 bases in between. CDR3 size: 13 residues. In nucleotides, the CDR3 is TGTGCCAGCAGTGATGACGCCCTGTCCCGGCAGTTCTTC. As protein: CASSDDALSRQFF.

CDR3 bases: TGTGCCAGCAGACCTAGCGGGAGTGGGACCTACGAGCAGTACTTC. Protein product: CASRPSGSGTYEQYF. This sequence joins TRBV6-6 and TRBJ2-7; 10 bases line up with TRBD2. This CDR3 is 15 amino acids long. Germline loops: CDR1 MNHNY, CDR2 SVGAGI (reference sequence). V shed 6 bases and J 2 bases; nucleotides not matched to a gene: 7.